The source of this T cell receptor beta chain is a study of cytotoxic CD8 clonotypes in ibrutinib-treated CLL. Study-level findings and limits: Clonality increased with ibrutinib response but returned toward baseline at progression. T-cell clonality at baseline went above that of age-matched healthy donors and rose and fell with circulating CD8+ T-cell counts.

Clones were sequenced by immunoSEQ multiplex PCR, and TCRdb holds only the in-frame ones, with some missing. The sample shows 300,000 or so clones, over 60% of them seen only once. Comments on this clone: Its antigen is undetermined.

This TCR was sampled from a human donor with chronic lymphocytic leukemia. The sample was PBMCs, taken after 36 months of ibrutinib treatment.

The CDR3 sequence is CASSLSYRGTYEQYF. Written as DNA, the CDR3 is TGTGCCAGCAGTTTATCGTACAGGGGAACCTACGAGCAGTACTTC. This chain joins TRBV27 and TRBJ2-7; 7 positions match TRBD1. Germline values: CDR1 MNHEY, CDR2 SMNVEV (reference sequence). The V gene end was trimmed by 0 bases and the J gene end by 2 bases; junction bases not matched to a gene: 4. This CDR3 comprises 15 residues.